The clone carrying this TCR beta chain is a singleton in its sample. The data are from a study of blood T cell repertoires in COVID-19. Across the study: The United States, Italy and Spain supplied acute and convalescent COVID-19 samples. From T cells, B-cell-depleted T cells, or PBMCs came the material, which was cDNA or gDNA.

Methods used by the authors: Amplification from reference gene primers served as the basis for estimated nucleated cell counts. The repertoire was sequenced with immunoSEQ multiplex PCR; TCRdb's copy has only in-frame clones and lacks some. The V and J calls and the clone size are those of that table, but D and trimming were determined from the DNA. Among around 170,000 clones listed, approximately 80% were seen once. Germline CDR1 is MNHNY and CDR2 is SVGAGI (reference sequence). J gave up 8 bases and V 5 bases, and 10 bases lay outside the gene matches. The CDR3 has 16 residues. Source material: peripheral blood. This rearrangement joins TRBV6-6 to TRBJ1-6; 9 positions agree with TRBD1. The clonotype originates from a woman aged 55-75 years with acute or convalescent COVID-19. The CDR3 protein is CASSRETGTGYSPLHF. The CDR3 nucleotides are TGTGCCAGCAGTCGAGAGACCGGGACAGGGTATTCACCCCTCCACTTT.